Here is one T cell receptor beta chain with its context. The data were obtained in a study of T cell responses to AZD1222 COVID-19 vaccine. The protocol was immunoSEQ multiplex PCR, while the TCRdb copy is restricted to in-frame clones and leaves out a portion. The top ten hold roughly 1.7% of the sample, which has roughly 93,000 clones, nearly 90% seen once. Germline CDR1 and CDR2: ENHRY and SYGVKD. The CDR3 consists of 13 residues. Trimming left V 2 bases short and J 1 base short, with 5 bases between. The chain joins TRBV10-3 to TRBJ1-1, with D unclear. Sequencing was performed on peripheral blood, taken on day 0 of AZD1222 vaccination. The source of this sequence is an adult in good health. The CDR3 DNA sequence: TGTGCCATCAGTGAGGTTCCGAACACTGAAGCTTTCTTT. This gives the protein CAISEVPNTEAFF.